Detailed here is one T cell receptor beta chain. This entry is derived from a study of blood T cell repertoires in COVID-19. As originally analysed: How many nucleated cells were present was estimated from reference gene primer amplification. Sequencing was performed with immunoSEQ multiplex PCR; in TCRdb, only in-frame clones are kept and a portion is missing. V and J calls and clone size are those listed in that table; D and trimming were worked out from the DNA. The data hold around 230,000 clones, with around 85% observed a single time. This sequence was found in a woman older than 75 with acute or convalescent COVID-19. Sequences were obtained from peripheral blood.

The DNA of the CDR3 is TGTGCCAGCAGCCACCACGACAGGGGCGAGACCCAGTACTTC. Residues: CASSHHDRGETQYF. The chain has TRBV3-1 (or the pseudogene TRBV3-2) and TRBJ2-5; TRBD1 agrees at 8 bases. The CDR3 has 14 amino acids. Germline V lookup: CDR1 LGHDT, CDR2 YNNKEL (reference sequence). V lost 3 bases to trimming and J lost 5 bases; unmatched junction nucleotides: 5.